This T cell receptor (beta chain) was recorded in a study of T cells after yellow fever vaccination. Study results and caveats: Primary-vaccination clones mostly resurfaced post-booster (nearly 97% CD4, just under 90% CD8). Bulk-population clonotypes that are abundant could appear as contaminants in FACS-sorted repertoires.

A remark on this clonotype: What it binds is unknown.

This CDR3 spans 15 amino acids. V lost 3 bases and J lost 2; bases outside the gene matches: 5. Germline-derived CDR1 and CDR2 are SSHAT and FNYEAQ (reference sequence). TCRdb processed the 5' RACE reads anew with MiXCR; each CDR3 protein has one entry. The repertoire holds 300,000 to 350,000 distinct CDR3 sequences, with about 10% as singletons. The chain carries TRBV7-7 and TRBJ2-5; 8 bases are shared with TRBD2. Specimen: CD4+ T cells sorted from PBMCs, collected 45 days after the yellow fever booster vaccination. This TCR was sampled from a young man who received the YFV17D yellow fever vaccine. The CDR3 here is CASSFRTSPQETQYF. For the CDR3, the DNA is TGTGCCAGCAGCTTCCGGACTAGCCCTCAAGAGACCCAGTACTTC.